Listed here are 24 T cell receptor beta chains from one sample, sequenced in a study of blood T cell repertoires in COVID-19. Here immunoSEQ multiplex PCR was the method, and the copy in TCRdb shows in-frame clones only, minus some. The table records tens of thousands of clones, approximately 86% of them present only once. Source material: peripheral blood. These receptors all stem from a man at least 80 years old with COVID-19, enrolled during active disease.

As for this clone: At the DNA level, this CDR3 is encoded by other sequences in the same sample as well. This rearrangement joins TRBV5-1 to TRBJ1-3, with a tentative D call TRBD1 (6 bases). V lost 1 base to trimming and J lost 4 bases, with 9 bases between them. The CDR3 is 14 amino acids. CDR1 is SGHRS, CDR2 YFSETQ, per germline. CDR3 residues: CASSLTGTGNTIYF. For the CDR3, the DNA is TGCGCCAGCAGCTTGACAGGGACGGGAAACACCATATATTTT.

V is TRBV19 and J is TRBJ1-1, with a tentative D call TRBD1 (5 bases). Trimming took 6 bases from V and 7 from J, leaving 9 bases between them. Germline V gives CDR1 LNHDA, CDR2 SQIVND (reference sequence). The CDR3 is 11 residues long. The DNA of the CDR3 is TGTGCCAGTAGCGGGGGAGGTGAAGCTTTCTTT. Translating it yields CASSGGGEAFF.

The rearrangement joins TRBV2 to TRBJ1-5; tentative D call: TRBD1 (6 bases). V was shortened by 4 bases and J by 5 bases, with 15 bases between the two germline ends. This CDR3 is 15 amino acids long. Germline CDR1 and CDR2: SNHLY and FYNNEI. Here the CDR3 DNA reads TGTGCCAGCAGTGCCTATGGGGGGGGCGATCAGCCCCAGCATTTT. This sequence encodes CASSAYGGGDQPQHF. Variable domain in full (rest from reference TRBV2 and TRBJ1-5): EPEVTQTPSHQVTQMGQEVILRCVPISNHLYFYWYRQILGQKVEFLVSFYNNEISEKSEIFDDQFSVERPDGSNFTLKIRSTKLEDSAMYFCASSAYGGGDQPQHFGDGTRLSIL.

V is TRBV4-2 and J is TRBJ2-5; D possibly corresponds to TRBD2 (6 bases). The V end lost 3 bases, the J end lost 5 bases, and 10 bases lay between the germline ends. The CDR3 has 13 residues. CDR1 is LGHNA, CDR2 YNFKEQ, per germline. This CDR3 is CASSQGLRETQYF. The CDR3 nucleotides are TGTGCCAGCAGCCAGGGACTCCGGGAGACCCAGTACTTC.

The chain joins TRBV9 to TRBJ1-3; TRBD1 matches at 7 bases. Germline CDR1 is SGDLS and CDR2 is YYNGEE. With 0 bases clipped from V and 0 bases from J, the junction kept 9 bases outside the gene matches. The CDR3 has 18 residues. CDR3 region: CASSVARDRKNSGNTIYF. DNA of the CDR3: TGTGCCAGCAGCGTAGCCCGGGACAGAAAAAACTCTGGAAACACCATATATTTT.

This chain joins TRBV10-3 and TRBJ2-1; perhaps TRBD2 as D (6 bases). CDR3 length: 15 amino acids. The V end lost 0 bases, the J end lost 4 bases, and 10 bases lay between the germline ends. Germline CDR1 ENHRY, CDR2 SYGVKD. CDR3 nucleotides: TGTGCCATCAGTGAGTCATGGGAGGTTTACAATGAGCAGTTCTTC. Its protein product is CAISESWEVYNEQFF.

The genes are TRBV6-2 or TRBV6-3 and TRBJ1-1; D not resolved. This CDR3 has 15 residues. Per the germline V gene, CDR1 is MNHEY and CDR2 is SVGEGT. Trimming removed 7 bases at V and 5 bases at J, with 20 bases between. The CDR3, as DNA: TGTGCCAGCAACCCCCTATCCCGGGGTGATACTGAAGCTTTCTTT. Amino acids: CASNPLSRGDTEAFF.

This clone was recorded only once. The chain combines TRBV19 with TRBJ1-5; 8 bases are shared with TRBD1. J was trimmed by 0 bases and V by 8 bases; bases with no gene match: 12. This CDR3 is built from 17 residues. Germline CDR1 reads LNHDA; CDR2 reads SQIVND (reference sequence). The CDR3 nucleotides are TGTGCCAGTCGGGGGACAGGAGCACTTAATAGCAATCAGCCCCAGCATTTT. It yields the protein CASRGTGALNSNQPQHF.

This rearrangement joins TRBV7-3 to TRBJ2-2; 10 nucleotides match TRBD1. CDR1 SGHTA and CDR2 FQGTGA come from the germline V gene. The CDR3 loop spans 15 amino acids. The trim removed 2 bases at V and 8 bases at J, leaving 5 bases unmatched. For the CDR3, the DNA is TGTGCCAGCAGCTTACGACAGGGGGCGACGGGGGAGCTGTTTTTT. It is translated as CASSLRQGATGELFF.

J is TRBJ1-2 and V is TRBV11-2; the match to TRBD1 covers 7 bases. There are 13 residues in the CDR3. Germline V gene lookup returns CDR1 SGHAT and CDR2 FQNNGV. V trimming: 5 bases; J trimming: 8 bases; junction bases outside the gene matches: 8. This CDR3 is CASSNVDRDGYTF. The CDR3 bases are TGTGCCAGCAGCAATGTCGACAGGGACGGCTACACCTTC.

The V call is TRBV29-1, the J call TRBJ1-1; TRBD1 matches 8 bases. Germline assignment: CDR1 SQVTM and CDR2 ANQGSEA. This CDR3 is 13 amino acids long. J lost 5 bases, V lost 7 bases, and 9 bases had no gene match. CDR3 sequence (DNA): TGCAGCGCAGCGAACAGGGGGGGGACTGAAGCTTTCTTT. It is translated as CSAANRGGTEAFF.

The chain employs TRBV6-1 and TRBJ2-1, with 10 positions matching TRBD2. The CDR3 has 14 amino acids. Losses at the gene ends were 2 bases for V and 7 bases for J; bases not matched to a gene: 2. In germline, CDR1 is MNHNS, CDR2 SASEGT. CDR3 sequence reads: CASSESGGANEQFF. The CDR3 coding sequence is TGTGCCAGCAGTGAAAGCGGGGGGGCGAATGAGCAGTTCTTC.

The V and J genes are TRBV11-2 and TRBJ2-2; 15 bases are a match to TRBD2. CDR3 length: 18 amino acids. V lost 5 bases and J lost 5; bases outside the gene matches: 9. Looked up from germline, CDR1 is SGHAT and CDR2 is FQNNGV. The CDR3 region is CASSMGLAGGRGTGELFF. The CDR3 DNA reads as TGTGCCAGCAGCATGGGACTAGCGGGGGGCCGGGGTACCGGGGAGCTGTTTTTT.

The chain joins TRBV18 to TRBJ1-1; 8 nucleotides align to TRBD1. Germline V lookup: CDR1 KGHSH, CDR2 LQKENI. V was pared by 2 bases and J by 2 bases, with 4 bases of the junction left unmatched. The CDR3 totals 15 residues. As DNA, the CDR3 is TGTGCCAGCTCACCAAACAGGGGGTACAACACTGAAGCTTTCTTT. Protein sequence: CASSPNRGYNTEAFF. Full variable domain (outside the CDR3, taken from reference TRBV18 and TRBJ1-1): NAGVMQNPRHLVRRRGQEARLRCSPMKGHSHVYWYRQLPEEGLKFMVYLQKENIIDESGMPKERFSAEFPKEGPSILRIQQVVRGDSAAYFCASSPNRGYNTEAFFGQGTRLTVV.

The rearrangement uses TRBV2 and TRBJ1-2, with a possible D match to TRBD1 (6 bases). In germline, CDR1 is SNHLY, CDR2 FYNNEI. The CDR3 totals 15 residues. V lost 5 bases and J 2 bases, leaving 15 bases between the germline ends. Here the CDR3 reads CASSPEGVVNYGYTF. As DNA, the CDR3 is TGTGCCAGCAGTCCCGAGGGGGTGGTGAACTATGGCTACACCTTC.

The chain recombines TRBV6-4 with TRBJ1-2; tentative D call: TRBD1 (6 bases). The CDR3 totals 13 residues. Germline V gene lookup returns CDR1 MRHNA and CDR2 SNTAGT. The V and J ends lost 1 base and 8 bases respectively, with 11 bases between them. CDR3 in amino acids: CASSDWGRGGYTF. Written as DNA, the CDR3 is TGTGCCAGCAGTGACTGGGGGCGCGGAGGCTACACCTTC.

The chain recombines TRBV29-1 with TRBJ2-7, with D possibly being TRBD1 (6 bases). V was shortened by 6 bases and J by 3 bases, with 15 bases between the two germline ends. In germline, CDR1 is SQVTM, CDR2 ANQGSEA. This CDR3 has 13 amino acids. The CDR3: CSVSTGEVYEQYF. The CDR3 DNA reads TGCAGCGTCTCGACAGGCGAAGTCTACGAGCAGTACTTC.

The CDR3 DNA sequence: TGCGCCAGCAGCTTGGAGACAGGGTTATCCTACGAGCAGTACTTC. Protein product: CASSLETGLSYEQYF. The rearrangement links TRBV5-1 to TRBJ2-7; the match to TRBD1 covers 7 bases. CDR1 and CDR2 (germline): SGHRS, YFSETQ. Trimming cost V 0 bases and J 1 base; bases outside gene matches: 4. The CDR3 is made up of 15 amino acids.

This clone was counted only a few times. The CDR3 nucleotides read TGTGCCAGCAGCTTGGTGGTGACAGGGGGCGTTTATTCACCCCTCCACTTT. It translates to CASSLVVTGGVYSPLHF. J is TRBJ1-6 and V is TRBV5-4; 10 bases agree with TRBD1. CDR1 SGHNT and CDR2 YYREEE come from the germline V gene (reference sequence). Unmatched junction bases numbered 8, after V lost 0 bases and J lost 8 bases. CDR3 size: 17 residues. Variable domain in full (rest from reference TRBV5-4 and TRBJ1-6): ETGVTQSPTHLIKTRGQQVTLRCSSQSGHNTVSWYQQALGQGPQFIFQYYREEENGRGNFPPRFSGLQFPNYSSELNVNALELDDSALYLCASSLVVTGGVYSPLHFGNGTRLTVT.

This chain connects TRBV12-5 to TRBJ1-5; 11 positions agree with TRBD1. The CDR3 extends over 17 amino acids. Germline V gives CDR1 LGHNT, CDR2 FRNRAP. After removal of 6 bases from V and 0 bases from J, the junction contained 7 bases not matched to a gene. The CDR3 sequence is CASGLGQGANSNQPQHF. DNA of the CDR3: TGTGCTAGTGGCCTCGGACAGGGGGCGAATAGCAATCAGCCCCAGCATTTT. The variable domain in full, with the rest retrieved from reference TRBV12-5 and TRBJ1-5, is DARVTQTPRHKVTEMGQEVTMRCQPILGHNTVFWYRQTMMQGLELLAYFRNRAPLDDSGMPKDRFSAEMPDATLATLKIQPSEPRDSAVYFCASGLGQGANSNQPQHFGDGTRLSIL.

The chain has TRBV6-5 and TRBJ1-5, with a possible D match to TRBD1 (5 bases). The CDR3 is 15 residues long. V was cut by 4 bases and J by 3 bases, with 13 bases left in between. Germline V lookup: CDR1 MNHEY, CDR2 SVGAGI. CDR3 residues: CASSSGFQNNQPQHF. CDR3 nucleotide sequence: TGTGCCAGCAGTTCAGGGTTTCAGAACAATCAGCCCCAGCATTTT.

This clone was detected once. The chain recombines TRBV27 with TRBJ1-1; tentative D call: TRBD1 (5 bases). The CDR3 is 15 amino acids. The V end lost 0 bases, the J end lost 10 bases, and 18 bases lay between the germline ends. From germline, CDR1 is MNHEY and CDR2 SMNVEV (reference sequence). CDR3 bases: TGTGCCAGCAGTTTATCGGGAGGCTCGGGGGGTTTAGCTTTCTTT. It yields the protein CASSLSGGSGGLAFF.

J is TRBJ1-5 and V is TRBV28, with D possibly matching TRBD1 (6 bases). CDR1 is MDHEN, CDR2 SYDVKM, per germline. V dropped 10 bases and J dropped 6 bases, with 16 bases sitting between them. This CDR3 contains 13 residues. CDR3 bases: TGTGCCATCGGGGGGGGCATCGGTCAGCCCCAGCATTTT. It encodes CAIGGGIGQPQHF.

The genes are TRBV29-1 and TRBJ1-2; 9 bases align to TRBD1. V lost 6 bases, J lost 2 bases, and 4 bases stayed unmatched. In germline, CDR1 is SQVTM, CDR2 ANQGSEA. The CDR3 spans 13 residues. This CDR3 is CSVLGTGNYGYTF. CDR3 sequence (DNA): TGCAGCGTACTCGGGACAGGGAACTATGGCTACACCTTC. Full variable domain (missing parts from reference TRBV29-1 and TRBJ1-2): SAVISQKPSRDICQRGTSLTIQCQVDSQVTMMFWYRQQPGQSLTLIATANQGSEATYESGFVIDKFPISRPNLTFSTLTVSNMSPEDSSIYLCSVLGTGNYGYTFGSGTRLTVV.